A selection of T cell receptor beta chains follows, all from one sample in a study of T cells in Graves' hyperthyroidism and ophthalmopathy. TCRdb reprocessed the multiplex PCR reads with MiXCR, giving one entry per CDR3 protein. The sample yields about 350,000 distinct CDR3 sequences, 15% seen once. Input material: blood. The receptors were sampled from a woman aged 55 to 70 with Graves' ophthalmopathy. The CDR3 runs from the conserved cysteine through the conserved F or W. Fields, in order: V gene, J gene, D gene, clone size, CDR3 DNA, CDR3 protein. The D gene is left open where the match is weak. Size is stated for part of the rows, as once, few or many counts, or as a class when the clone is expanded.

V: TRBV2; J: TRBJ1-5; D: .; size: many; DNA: TGTGCCAGCAGTGATACAGCTTTTAGCAATCAGCCCCAGCATTTT; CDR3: CASSDTAFSNQPQHF
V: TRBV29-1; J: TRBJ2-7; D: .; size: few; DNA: TGCAGCGTTGCGAGGGCGGCAGGGTCTGGTTACGAGCAGTACTTC; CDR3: CSVARAAGSGYEQYF
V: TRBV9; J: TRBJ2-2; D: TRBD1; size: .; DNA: TGTGCCAGCAGCGCCGGGACAGGGGTTACCGGGGAGCTGTTTTTT; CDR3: CASSAGTGVTGELFF
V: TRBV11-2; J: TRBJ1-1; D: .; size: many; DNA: TGTGCCAGCAGCTTAGTTTTACAGGAGGCTGACACTGAAGCTTTCTTT; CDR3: CASSLVLQEADTEAFF
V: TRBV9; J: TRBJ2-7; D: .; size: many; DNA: TGTGCCAGCAGCGGGAGGTGGGAGCCCTCGGGCGAGCAGTACTTC; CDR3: CASSGRWEPSGEQYF
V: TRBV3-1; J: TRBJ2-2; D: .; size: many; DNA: TGTGCCAGCAGCGGGGACTTCACCACCGGGGAGCTGTTTTTT; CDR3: CASSGDFTTGELFF
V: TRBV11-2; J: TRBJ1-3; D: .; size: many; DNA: TGTGCCAGCAGCCCCATCCATACCCCCACTGGAAACACCATATATTTT; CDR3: CASSPIHTPTGNTIYF
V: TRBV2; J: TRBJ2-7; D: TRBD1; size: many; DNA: TGTGCCAGCAGGAGACAGGGGGAGTCCTACGAGCAGTACTTC; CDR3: CASRRQGESYEQYF
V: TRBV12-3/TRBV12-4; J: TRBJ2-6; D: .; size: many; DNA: TGTGCCAGCAGTTTAACGAGGGGGACCCGCTCTGGGGCCAACGTCCTGACTTTC; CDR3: CASSLTRGTRSGANVLTF
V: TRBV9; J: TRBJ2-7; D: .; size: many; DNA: TGTGCCAGCAGCTCCAAGGAAAGTGAGCAGTACTTC; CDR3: CASSSKESEQYF
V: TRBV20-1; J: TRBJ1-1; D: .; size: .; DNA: TGCAGTGCTAGAGGCGCAGGGGCCTCGAACACTGAAGCTTTCTTT; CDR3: CSARGAGASNTEAFF
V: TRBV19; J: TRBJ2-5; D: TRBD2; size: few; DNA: TGTGCCAGTAGTTCACTAGCGGGACACAGAGGTAGGGAGACCCAGTACTTC; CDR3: CASSSLAGHRGRETQYF
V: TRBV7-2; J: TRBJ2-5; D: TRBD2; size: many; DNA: TGTGCCAGCAGCTTAGTAGGGACTAGCGGGAGTGGTGGCGAGACCCAGTACTTC; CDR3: CASSLVGTSGSGGETQYF
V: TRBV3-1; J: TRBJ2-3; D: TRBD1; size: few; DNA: TGTGCCAGCACCCCCCGGACAGGGGGCCGGGCAGATACGCAGTATTTT; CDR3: CASTPRTGGRADTQYF
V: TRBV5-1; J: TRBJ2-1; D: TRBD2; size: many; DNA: TGCGCCAGCAGCTTGGAGACTAGCGGGACGAGTGAGCAGTTCTTC; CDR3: CASSLETSGTSEQFF
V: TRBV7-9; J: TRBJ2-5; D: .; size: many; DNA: TGTGCCAGCAGCTTTTCGGGTCCACAAGAGACCCAGTACTTC; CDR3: CASSFSGPQETQYF
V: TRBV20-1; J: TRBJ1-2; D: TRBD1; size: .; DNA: TGCAGTGCTAGAGATCATCACGGGACAGGCATAGCTAACTATGGCTACACCTTC; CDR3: CSARDHHGTGIANYGYTF
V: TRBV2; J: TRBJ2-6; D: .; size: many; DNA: TGTGCCAGCACTGGCTCCAGGCTCTCTGGGGCCAACGTCCTGACTTTC; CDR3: CASTGSRLSGANVLTF
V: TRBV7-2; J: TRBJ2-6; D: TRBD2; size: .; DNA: TGTGCCTACCTAGCGGGAGTATCAGGGGCCAACGTCCTGACTTTC; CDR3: CAYLAGVSGANVLTF
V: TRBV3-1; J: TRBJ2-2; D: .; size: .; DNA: TGTGCCAGCAGCCTTCCAGGGATTCCCGGGGAGCTGTTTTTT; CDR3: CASSLPGIPGELFF
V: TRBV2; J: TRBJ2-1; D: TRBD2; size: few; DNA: TGTGCCAGCAGGACGGGACTAGCGGGAGTGGACAATGAGCAGTTCTTC; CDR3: CASRTGLAGVDNEQFF
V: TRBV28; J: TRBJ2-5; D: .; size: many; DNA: TGTGCCAGCAGTTTATTGGGGCGCGGGGAGACCCAGTACTTC; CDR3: CASSLLGRGETQYF
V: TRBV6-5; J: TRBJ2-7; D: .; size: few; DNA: TGTGCCAGCAGTTATAGTCCCCAATACGAGCAGTACTTC; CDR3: CASSYSPQYEQYF
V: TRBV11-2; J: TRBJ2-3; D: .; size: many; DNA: TGTGCCAGCAGCTTCCTAGGTTCCCAGCCCACAGATACGCAGTATTTT; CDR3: CASSFLGSQPTDTQYF
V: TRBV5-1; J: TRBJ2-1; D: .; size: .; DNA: TGCGCCAGCAGCTTACGGGCGGGAGCAGGGGATGAGCAGTTCTTC; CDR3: CASSLRAGAGDEQFF
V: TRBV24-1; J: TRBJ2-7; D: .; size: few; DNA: TGTGCCACCAGTGGTGGGACTCGGGACAACCAATCCTACGAGCAGTACTTC; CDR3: CATSGGTRDNQSYEQYF
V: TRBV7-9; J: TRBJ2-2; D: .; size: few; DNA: TGTGCCAGCAGCCCTAGTGGGGGCAGTCGTAGGGGGTCGAACACCGGGGAGCTGTTTTTT; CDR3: CASSPSGGSRRGSNTGELFF
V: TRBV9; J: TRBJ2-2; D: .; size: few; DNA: TGTGCCAGCAGCGTCACGACGAACACCGGGGAGCTGTTTTTT; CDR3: CASSVTTNTGELFF
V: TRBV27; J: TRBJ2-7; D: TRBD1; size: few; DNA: TGTGCCAGCAATAACCTGGGACAGTCTTATGAGCAGTACTTC; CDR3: CASNNLGQSYEQYF
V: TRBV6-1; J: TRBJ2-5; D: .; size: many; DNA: TGTGCCAGCAGCGCGGGGCTAGAGACCCAGTACTTC; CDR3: CASSAGLETQYF
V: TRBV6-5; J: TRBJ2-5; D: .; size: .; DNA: TGTGCCAGCAGTTACAGGGCAGAAGAGACCCAGTACTTC; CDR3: CASSYRAEETQYF
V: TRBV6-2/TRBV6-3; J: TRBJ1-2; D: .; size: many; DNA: TGTGCCAGCACCCAAGTCGGGGGAGCCTATGGCTACACCTTC; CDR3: CASTQVGGAYGYTF
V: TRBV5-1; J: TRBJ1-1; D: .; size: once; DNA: TGCGCCAGCAGCTTGGGCCCCTCCGGGGGGGGCTCGAACACTGAAGCTTTCTTT; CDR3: CASSLGPSGGGSNTEAFF
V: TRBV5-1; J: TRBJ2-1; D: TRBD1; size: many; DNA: TGCGCCAGCACCTCGGGGACAGGGGGCGATTACAATGAGCAGTTCTTC; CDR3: CASTSGTGGDYNEQFF
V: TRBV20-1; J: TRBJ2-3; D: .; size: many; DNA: TGCAGTGCTAGATCGGTAGCGGACCCAACAGATACGCAGTATTTT; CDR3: CSARSVADPTDTQYF